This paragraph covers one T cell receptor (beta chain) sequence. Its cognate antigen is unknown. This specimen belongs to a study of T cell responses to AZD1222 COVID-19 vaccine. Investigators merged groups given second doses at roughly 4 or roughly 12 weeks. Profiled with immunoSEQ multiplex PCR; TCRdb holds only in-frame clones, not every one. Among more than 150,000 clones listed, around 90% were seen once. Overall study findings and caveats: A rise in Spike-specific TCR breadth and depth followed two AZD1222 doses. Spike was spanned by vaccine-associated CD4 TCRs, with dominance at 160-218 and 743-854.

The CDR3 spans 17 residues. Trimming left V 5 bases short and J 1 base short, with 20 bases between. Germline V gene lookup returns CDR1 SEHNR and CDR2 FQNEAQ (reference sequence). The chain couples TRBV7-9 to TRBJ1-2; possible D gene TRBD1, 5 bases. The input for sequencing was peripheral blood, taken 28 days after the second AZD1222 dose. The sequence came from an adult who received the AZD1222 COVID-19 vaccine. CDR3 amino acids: CASSLYSRQRINYGYTF. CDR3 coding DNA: TGTGCCAGCAGCCTTTATTCGAGACAGCGAATTAACTATGGCTACACCTTC. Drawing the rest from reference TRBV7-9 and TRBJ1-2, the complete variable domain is DTGVSQNPRHKITKRGQNVTFRCDPISEHNRLYWYRQTLGQGPEFLTYFQNEAQLEKSRLLSDRFSAERPKGSFSTLEIQRTEQGDSAMYLCASSLYSRQRINYGYTFGSGTRLTVV.